This T cell receptor (beta chain) emerged from a study of cytomegalovirus exposure and HLA in healthy donors. General study results and limits: Some TCR beta chains (about 180 of them) were listed as cytomegalovirus-associated. With later analysis, a missense DCLRE1C variant became linked to TCR beta V- and J-gene trimming. Through in vitro validation, three CMV-associated chains were shown to be specific for CMV antigens.

The CDR3 loop spans 15 amino acids. The germline gives CDR1 SGHRS, CDR2 YFSETQ. Trimming left V 7 bases short and J 7 bases short, with 23 bases between. Researchers ran the PCR with 60 Vbeta and 13 Jbeta primers. TCRdb's table, derived via immunoSEQ multiplex PCR, lists solely in-frame clones and lacks some. The sample records about 59,000 clones, about four fifths being singletons. In this sample, this clone turned up a few times. Its antigen is still unknown. The chain employs TRBV5-1 and TRBJ2-5, with D possibly TRBD1 on 6 matching bases. The sample consisted of PBMCs. The TCR sequence derives from a man aged 35 to 55 in good health and CMV-seronegative. This CDR3 reads CASLPGTTERGTQYF. As DNA, the CDR3 is TGCGCCAGCCTGCCAGGGACAACAGAAAGAGGGACCCAGTACTTC.